The 6 T cell receptor beta chains listed next were all sequenced from one sample in a study of cytotoxic CD8 clonotypes in ibrutinib-treated CLL. The protocol was immunoSEQ multiplex PCR, while the TCRdb copy is restricted to in-frame clones and leaves out a portion. The sample holds roughly 15,000 clones, approximately 82% seen once. Material: PBMCs, obtained before ibrutinib treatment. The receptor source for this set is a human donor with chronic lymphocytic leukemia.

This chain connects TRBV14 to TRBJ2-2; a possible D gene is TRBD1 (6 bases). V was shortened by 2 bases and J by 0 bases, with 10 bases between the two germline ends. Germline-derived CDR1 and CDR2 are SGHDN and FVKESK. This CDR3 comprises 16 residues. Here the CDR3 reads CASSQMDSTNTGELFF. In DNA, the CDR3 is TGTGCCAGCAGCCAAATGGACAGCACGAACACCGGGGAGCTGTTTTTT.

V gene TRBV12-5 combines with J gene TRBJ2-1, with 8 bases identical to TRBD2. Trimming at V came to 5 bases and at J to 2 bases, leaving 5 bases not matched to a gene. The CDR3 extends over 15 amino acids. From germline, CDR1 is LGHNT and CDR2 FRNRAP. The CDR3 DNA sequence: TGTGCTAGTGGTAGCGGGAGCGCAACCTACAATGAGCAGTTCTTC. Translation: CASGSGSATYNEQFF. The full variable domain, in which reference TRBV12-5 and TRBJ2-1 provide the parts outside the CDR3, is DARVTQTPRHKVTEMGQEVTMRCQPILGHNTVFWYRQTMMQGLELLAYFRNRAPLDDSGMPKDRFSAEMPDATLATLKIQPSEPRDSAVYFCASGSGSATYNEQFFGPGTRLTVL.

CDR3: CASNRAQEPQHF. In nucleotides, the CDR3 is TGTGCCAGTAACCGGGCACAAGAGCCCCAGCATTTT. V gene TRBV2 combines with J gene TRBJ1-5, with D hard to call. Trimming left V 9 bases short and J 8 bases short, with 14 bases between. The CDR3 runs 12 residues. CDR1 and CDR2 from the germline V gene are SNHLY and FYNNEI.

The CDR3 DNA sequence: TGTGCCAGTAGTTCATCTAGCGGGAGGGCCGGGGCAGATACGCAGTATTTT. Its protein product is CASSSSSGRAGADTQYF. The V gene is TRBV19, the J gene TRBJ2-3; 12 nucleotides align to TRBD2. Germline V gene sequence: CDR1 LNHDA, CDR2 SQIVND (reference sequence). The trim removed 5 bases at V and 4 bases at J, leaving 10 bases unmatched. This CDR3 has 17 residues. Full variable domain (rest looked up from reference TRBV19 and TRBJ2-3): DGGITQSPKYLFRKEGQNVTLSCEQNLNHDAMYWYRQDPGQGLRLIYYSQIVNDFQKGDIAEGYSVSREKKESFPLTVTSAQKNPTAFYLCASSSSSGRAGADTQYFGPGTRLTVL.

The rearrangement joins TRBV6-5 to TRBJ2-7; tentative D call: TRBD1 (5 bases). The V end lost 0 bases, the J end lost 5 bases, and 17 bases lay between the germline ends. The CDR3 length is 16 residues. CDR1 and CDR2 from the germline V gene are MNHEY and SVGAGI. DNA for the CDR3: TGTGCCAGCAGTTACTCGGGGCCGCCAGATGAAGACGAGCAGTACTTC. Translating it yields CASSYSGPPDEDEQYF.

The chain carries TRBV18 and TRBJ2-1; D is possibly TRBD2 (5 bases). Trimming took off 3 bases at V and 4 bases at J, with 16 bases between the two ends. The CDR3 length is 16 residues. The germline gives CDR1 KGHSH, CDR2 LQKENI. The CDR3 DNA sequence: TGTGCCAGCTCACCCCTTACCGCTAGCAGTTACAATGAGCAGTTCTTC. This gives the protein CASSPLTASSYNEQFF.